These 24 T cell receptor beta chains originate from one sample sequenced in a study of beta chain features in type 1 diabetes. Findings of the study overall: The study found moderately but significantly shorter TCRB CDR3s in all four CD4+ subsets of Type 1 diabetes patients.

Antigen specificity for these receptors is unknown. Expressed TCRB transcripts were sequenced because the entire RNA isolate underwent reverse transcription. Assay used: immunoSEQ multiplex PCR; TCRdb lists only in-frame clones, some missing. The sample comprises 500,000 to 800,000 clones, around 12% of which are singletons, and roughly 0.11% rests with the top ten. What was sequenced was naive CD4+ T cells from blood. These TCRs come from a man aged 25-45 years with type 1 diabetes.

This clone was observed a handful of times. The rearrangement uses TRBV7-9 and TRBJ1-5; D remains unclear. Germline loops: CDR1 SEHNR, CDR2 FQNEAQ (reference sequence). V was cut by 1 base and J by 5 bases, with 6 bases left in between. CDR3 length equals 13 residues. The CDR3 coding sequence is TGTGCCAGCAGCTTAGGTGTCTATCAGCCCCAGCATTTT. Its translation is CASSLGVYQPQHF.

The sample holds a few counts of this clone. The J gene is TRBJ2-3, the V gene TRBV4-1, with D tentatively TRBD1 (5 bases). V gave up 0 bases and J gave up 0 bases, with 16 bases separating them. CDR3 length: 18 residues. Germline V gene sequence: CDR1 MGHRA, CDR2 YSYEKL. The CDR3 nucleotides read TGCGCCAGCAGCCAAGATAGGAGTATCAGGGCCAGCACAGATACGCAGTATTTT. Translation gives CASSQDRSIRASTDTQYF.

This clone was counted a few times. The V and J genes are TRBV5-6 and TRBJ2-7, with TRBD1 matching over 11 bases. CDR1 and CDR2 from the germline V gene are SGHDT and YYEEEE. This CDR3 has 14 residues. V shed 3 bases and J 6 bases; nucleotides not matched to a gene: 5. The CDR3 sequence: CASSSGQGAGEQYF. In nucleotides, the CDR3 is TGTGCCAGCAGCTCAGGACAGGGGGCGGGCGAGCAGTACTTC.

This clone was counted a few times. The V gene is TRBV29-1, the J gene TRBJ1-1, with 10 positions matching TRBD1. The CDR3 is 12 amino acids. Unmatched junction bases numbered 4, after V lost 7 bases and J lost 5 bases. CDR1 SQVTM and CDR2 ANQGSEA come from the germline V gene. CDR3 sequence (DNA): TGCAGCGGCGACAGGGGGCTAACTGAAGCTTTCTTT. Amino acids: CSGDRGLTEAFF.

The V and J genes are TRBV6-5 and TRBJ2-7; D gene unclear. Germline V lookup: CDR1 MNHEY, CDR2 SVGAGI. The CDR3 runs to 12 residues. Written as DNA, the CDR3 is TGTGCTATCAAGCTGAACTCCTACGAGCAGTACTTC. Protein product: CAIKLNSYEQYF.

The chain carries TRBV2 and TRBJ2-1, with 9 positions matching TRBD1. J gave up 10 bases and V 10 bases, and 11 bases lay outside the gene matches. The length of the CDR3 is 13 residues. Germline V lookup: CDR1 SNHLY, CDR2 FYNNEI. The CDR3: CANGRDRVWEQFF. The DNA of the CDR3 is TGTGCCAACGGTCGGGACAGGGTGTGGGAGCAGTTCTTC.

This clone was detected only a few times. The CDR3 here is CASSFIGLDSPLHF. In nucleotides, the CDR3 is TGTGCCAGCAGCTTCATAGGGCTTGATTCACCCCTCCACTTT. The chain combines TRBV7-2 with TRBJ1-6; unclear D gene. The CDR3 loop spans 14 amino acids. Trimming shortened V by 3 bases and J by 8 bases, and 11 bases separated the two germline ends. From germline, CDR1 is SGHTA and CDR2 FQGNSA.

This rearrangement joins TRBV7-8 to TRBJ1-6; D is possibly TRBD1 (5 bases). CDR1 SGHVS and CDR2 FQNEAQ come from the germline V gene. V was clipped by 7 bases and J by 6 bases, with 13 bases between them. CDR3 length: 14 amino acids. CDR3 region: CASTLGTFNSPLHF. The CDR3 nucleotides are TGTGCCAGCACCCTTGGGACCTTTAATTCACCCCTCCACTTT.

This clone has more than one count but fewer than ten. The chain has TRBV27 and TRBJ2-7; TRBD1 agrees at 7 bases. V lost 1 base, J lost 3 bases, and 6 bases stayed unmatched. The CDR3 is made up of 15 amino acids. Germline V gene data show CDR1 as MNHEY and CDR2 as SMNVEV (reference sequence). CDR3 nucleotide sequence: TGTGCCAGCAGTTTATTCGGGACAGACCTCTACGAGCAGTACTTC. Translation: CASSLFGTDLYEQYF.

J is TRBJ2-7 and V is TRBV6-5; D gene uncertain. This CDR3 region has 14 residues. Germline assignment: CDR1 MNHEY and CDR2 SVGAGI. V lost 4 bases and J lost 6, with 16 bases in between. CDR3 loop: CASSLETGGFEQYF. CDR3 sequence (DNA): TGTGCCAGCAGTTTGGAGACTGGCGGCTTCGAGCAGTACTTC.

This clone showed up just a few times. The chain carries TRBV19 and TRBJ1-2, with unresolved D. Germline values: CDR1 LNHDA, CDR2 SQIVND (reference sequence). The V gene lost 2 bases and the J gene lost 8 bases, with 18 bases spanning the gap. There are 15 residues in the CDR3. CDR3 bases: TGTGCCAGTAGTATATCGGAGGTTAGATCTGACGGCTACACCTTC. It is translated as CASSISEVRSDGYTF.

This clone was counted between two and nine times. The chain recombines TRBV19 with TRBJ2-5; 14 bases are shared with TRBD2. The germline V gene encodes CDR1 LNHDA and CDR2 SQIVND (reference sequence). Trimming cost V 6 bases and J 1 base; bases outside gene matches: 1. The CDR3 runs to 15 residues. The CDR3 region has the DNA TGTGCCAGTAGAGGACTAGCGGGGGGCCAAGAGACCCAGTACTTC. Protein product: CASRGLAGGQETQYF.

This clone has a handful of counts. The rearrangement uses TRBV18 and TRBJ1-2, with 7 bases aligning to TRBD1. Germline CDR1 reads KGHSH; CDR2 reads LQKENI. J lost 0 bases, V lost 3 bases, and 10 bases had no gene match. The CDR3 extends over 17 amino acids. The CDR3 reads CASSPIGDSSANYGYTF. In nucleotides, the CDR3 is TGTGCCAGCTCACCGATTGGGGACAGCTCAGCTAACTATGGCTACACCTTC.

Worth noting for this clone: This could be a read error, since a much larger clone is one nucleotide away. The V gene is TRBV7-9, the J gene TRBJ1-5; D gene uncertain. CDR3 length: 12 residues. Germline CDR1 is SEHNR and CDR2 is FQNEAQ (reference sequence). The V end was cut by 2 bases, the J end by 5 bases, with 4 bases between. The CDR3 region is CASSLKDQPQHF. CDR3 nucleotide sequence: TGTGCCAGCAGCTTAAAGGATCAGCCCCAGCATTTT.

Concerning this clone: The identical CDR3 is also encoded by other nucleotide sequences in the sample. The genes are TRBV7-2 and TRBJ2-3; TRBD1 aligns across 11 bases. The CDR3 covers 14 residues. Germline CDR1 is SGHTA and CDR2 is FQGNSA. V lost 6 bases, J lost 3 bases, and 2 bases stayed unmatched. The chain's CDR3 is CASSRDRGTDTQYF. CDR3 sequence (DNA): TGTGCCAGCAGTCGGGACAGGGGGACAGATACGCAGTATTTT. The full variable domain, its missing parts supplied by reference TRBV7-2 and TRBJ2-3, is GAGVSQSPSNKVTEKGKDVELRCDPISGHTALYWYRQSLGQGLEFLIYFQGNSAPDKSGLPSDRFSAERTGGSVSTLTIQRTQQEDSAVYLCASSRDRGTDTQYFGPGTRLTVL.

This clone was detected a few times. Other DNA sequences in the same sample also yield this CDR3. The V call is TRBV29-1, the J call TRBJ2-1, with 10 bases aligning to TRBD1. Germline trimming cut 7 bases from V and 8 bases from J; bases unmatched to any gene: 8. The CDR3 is made up of 13 amino acids. From germline, CDR1 is SQVTM and CDR2 ANQGSEA. CDR3 in DNA: TGCAGCGCCCGGGACAGGGGTCTGGATGAGCAGTTCTTC. Translation gives CSARDRGLDEQFF.

As for this clone: Other DNA variants within this sample encode the same CDR3. V usage is TRBV9 and J usage is TRBJ1-2; 12 bases fit TRBD1. Germline CDR1 reads SGDLS; CDR2 reads YYNGEE. Unmatched junction bases numbered 1, after V lost 0 bases and J lost 4 bases. The CDR3 is 15 amino acids. CDR3 sequence: CASSVAGQGAYGYTF. The CDR3 DNA is TGTGCCAGCAGCGTAGCGGGACAGGGGGCCTATGGCTACACCTTC.

This clone has a handful of counts. This chain links TRBV9 with TRBJ2-5; D is unresolved. V gave up 3 bases and J gave up 5 bases, with 17 bases separating them. CDR1 is SGDLS and CDR2 is YYNGEE in the germline V gene. The CDR3 runs to 15 residues. The CDR3 region has the DNA TGTGCCAGCAGCGCCGGACGAATTGGTACGGAGACCCAGTACTTC. Amino acid sequence: CASSAGRIGTETQYF.

This chain joins TRBV7-8 and TRBJ2-7; no clear D gene. V lost 3 bases and J lost 3, with 9 bases in between. The CDR3 extends over 13 amino acids. Per the germline V gene, CDR1 is SGHVS and CDR2 is FQNEAQ. CDR3 in DNA: TGTGCCAGCAGCTTCGAACAGATCTACGAGCAGTACTTC. This sequence encodes CASSFEQIYEQYF.

The V gene is TRBV7-9, the J gene TRBJ1-6; TRBD1 agrees at 7 bases. The CDR3 totals 15 residues. Germline lookup yields CDR1 SEHNR and CDR2 FQNEAQ (reference sequence). V lost 1 base to trimming and J lost 8 bases; unmatched junction nucleotides: 5. CDR3 region: CASSLDGTAYSPLHF. Here the CDR3 DNA reads TGTGCCAGCAGCTTAGACGGGACAGCTTATTCACCCCTCCACTTT.

A few counts support this clone. The chain is built from TRBV2 and TRBJ1-6; 7 bases agree with TRBD1. V lost 3 bases and J lost 8; bases outside the gene matches: 7. This CDR3 is built from 15 residues. Germline assignment: CDR1 SNHLY and CDR2 FYNNEI. CDR3 protein: CASSDMTGSDSPLHF. In DNA form, the CDR3 reads TGTGCCAGCAGTGACATGACAGGGAGCGATTCACCCCTCCACTTT.

This clone has more than one count but fewer than ten. The chain has TRBV29-1 and TRBJ2-5; 10 bases align to TRBD2. V trimming: 3 bases; J trimming: 4 bases; junction bases outside the gene matches: 5. The CDR3 is made up of 14 amino acids. Germline CDR1 and CDR2: SQVTM and ANQGSEA. The CDR3 spells CSVEGLALGETQYF. The CDR3 nucleotides read TGCAGCGTTGAGGGACTAGCGCTAGGAGAGACCCAGTACTTC.

This clone was observed a handful of times. V usage is TRBV9 and J usage is TRBJ1-2; D gene ambiguous. This CDR3 contains 14 residues. Per the germline V gene, CDR1 is SGDLS and CDR2 is YYNGEE. The V end was cut by 0 bases, the J end by 2 bases, with 8 bases between. CDR3 region: CASSVAPGNYGYTF. Here the CDR3 DNA reads TGTGCCAGCAGCGTAGCTCCCGGAAACTATGGCTACACCTTC.

This clone occurred a few times. The chain employs TRBV7-2 and TRBJ2-1; 12 nucleotides line up with TRBD2. The germline CDR1 and CDR2 sequences are SGHTA and FQGNSA. The CDR3 has 15 amino acids. The junction had 5 bases not matched to a gene; V was cut back by 4 bases and J by 7 bases. The CDR3 DNA follows: TGTGCCAGCAGCTCTAGCGGGGGGGCCGGGAATGAGCAGTTCTTC. Its translation: CASSSSGGAGNEQFF.